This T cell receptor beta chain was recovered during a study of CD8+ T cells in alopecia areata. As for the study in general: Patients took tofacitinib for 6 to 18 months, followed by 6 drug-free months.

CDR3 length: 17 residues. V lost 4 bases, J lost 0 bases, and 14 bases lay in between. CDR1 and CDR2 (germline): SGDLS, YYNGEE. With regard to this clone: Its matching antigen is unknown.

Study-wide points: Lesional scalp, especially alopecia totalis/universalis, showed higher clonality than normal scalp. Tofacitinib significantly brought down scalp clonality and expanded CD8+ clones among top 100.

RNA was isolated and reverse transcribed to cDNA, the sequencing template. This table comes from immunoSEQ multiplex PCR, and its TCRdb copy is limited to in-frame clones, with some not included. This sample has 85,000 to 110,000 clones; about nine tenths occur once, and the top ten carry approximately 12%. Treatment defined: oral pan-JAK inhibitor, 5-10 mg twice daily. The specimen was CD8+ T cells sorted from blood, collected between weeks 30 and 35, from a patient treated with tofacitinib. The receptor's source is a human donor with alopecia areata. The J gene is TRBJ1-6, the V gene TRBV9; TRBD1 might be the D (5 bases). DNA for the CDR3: TGTGCCAGCAGCAAAGACAGTCCGAGCTCCTATAATTCACCCCTCCACTTT. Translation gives CASSKDSPSSYNSPLHF.